This T cell receptor beta chain derives from a study of blood T cell repertoires in COVID-19. CDR3 length: 16 residues. In germline, CDR1 is MGHRA, CDR2 YSYEKL. Trimming at V came to 4 bases and at J to 5 bases, leaving 9 bases not matched to a gene. This clone was seen a few times. How the authors handled the data: Reference gene primer amplification yielded estimated nucleated cell counts. Clones were sequenced by immunoSEQ multiplex PCR, and TCRdb holds only the in-frame ones, with some missing. V, J and clone size derive from that table, while D and trimming were established from the DNA sequence. The sample carries around 100,000 clones, roughly 92% recorded once.

The gene calls are TRBV4-1 and TRBJ1-5, with 9 positions matching TRBD1. Sequenced sample: peripheral blood. This TCR derives from a man in his 70s with acute or convalescent COVID-19. DNA of the CDR3: TGCGCCAGCAGCCGGAACAGGGGGCGAGGTGATCAGCCCCAGCATTTT. This codes for CASSRNRGRGDQPQHF.